Below, one T cell receptor beta chain is given with its context. This sample was included in a study of patients and donors after allogeneic stem cell transplantation. The ends lost 2 bases at V and 1 base at J; junction bases unmatched: 13. The CDR3 loop spans 20 amino acids. TCRdb reanalysed the RT-PCR reads using MiXCR and keeps one entry per CDR3 protein. The sample contains 100,000 to 120,000 distinct CDR3 sequences, approximately 40% of which appear only once. Specimen: blood, either unsorted or a sorted T cell fraction (not recorded which). The chain links TRBV12-3 or TRBV12-4 to TRBJ2-1; 11 nucleotides align to TRBD2. The sequence was obtained from a human donor who was either an allogeneic HSCT recipient or a stem cell or donor lymphocyte infusion donor (not recorded which). It is not recorded whose cells these are; they may come from a transplant donor. Written as DNA, the CDR3 is TGTGCCAGCAGTTTACGGGCCCCCCTTCTAGCGGGGGGTTCCTACAATGAGCAGTTCTTC. Translating gives CASSLRAPLLAGGSYNEQFF.